Following are 30 T cell receptor beta chains from one sample sequenced in a study of cytomegalovirus exposure and HLA in healthy donors. The PCR ran on 60 Vbeta and 13 Jbeta primers. The method was immunoSEQ multiplex PCR; TCRdb's version includes in-frame clones alone and lacks a portion of them. In the table there are over 150,000 clones, approximately 71% of which are singletons. The material sequenced was PBMCs. Source of these receptors: a male donor in good health and CMV-seronegative.

The V gene is TRBV7-9, the J gene TRBJ2-7; tentative D call: TRBD2 (6 bases). V gave up 5 bases and J gave up 6 bases, with 14 bases separating them. The CDR3 length is 13 residues. Germline CDR1 is SEHNR and CDR2 is FQNEAQ (reference sequence). For the CDR3, the DNA is TGTGCCAGCAGCACAGGCGTTAGCGGCGAGCAGTACTTC. Encoded protein: CASSTGVSGEQYF.

The chain recombines TRBV7-8 with TRBJ2-1; 11 bases are shared with TRBD2. This CDR3 has 17 residues. The germline gives CDR1 SGHVS, CDR2 FQNEAQ. J was trimmed by 2 bases and V by 1 base; bases with no gene match: 4. In nucleotides, the CDR3 is TGTGCCAGCAGCTTAGTAGCTAGCGGGAGGACCTACAATGAGCAGTTCTTC. Translated: CASSLVASGRTYNEQFF.

This clone was seen a handful of times. This chain joins TRBV15 and TRBJ1-5, with D possibly TRBD1 on 5 matching bases. The V gene's germline CDR1 is LNHNV and CDR2 YYDKDF (reference sequence). V lost 3 bases and J lost 0, with 15 bases in between. The CDR3 loop spans 17 amino acids. Written as DNA, the CDR3 is TGTGCCACCAGCAGCCCCGACAGTAAATATAGCAATCAGCCCCAGCATTTT. Translating it yields CATSSPDSKYSNQPQHF.

The V and J genes are TRBV7-3 and TRBJ2-1; TRBD1 matches at 9 bases. Losses at the gene ends were 4 bases for V and 7 bases for J; bases not matched to a gene: 8. Germline lookup yields CDR1 SGHTA and CDR2 FQGTGA. The CDR3 is 15 amino acids. CDR3 nucleotide sequence: TGTGCCAGCAGCTCAGCACAGGGGGCTAGTAATGAGCAGTTCTTC. It yields the protein CASSSAQGASNEQFF. The full variable domain, with the rest looked up from reference TRBV7-3 and TRBJ2-1, is GAGVSQTPSNKVTEKGKYVELRCDPISGHTALYWYRQSLGQGPEFLIYFQGTGAADDSGLPNDRFFAVRPEGSVSTLKIQRTERGDSAVYLCASSSAQGASNEQFFGPGTRLTVL.

This clone was counted at least ten times. The chain links TRBV4-1 to TRBJ2-4, with TRBD1 matching over 8 bases. The germline V gene encodes CDR1 MGHRA and CDR2 YSYEKL. The CDR3 has 15 amino acids. The V and J ends lost 4 bases and 9 bases, in that order; junction bases with no gene match: 11. The CDR3 bases are TGCGCCAGCAGCCGGTTACAGGGGGTGGATGGCATTCAGTACTTC. Translated: CASSRLQGVDGIQYF.

This clone was seen a few times. V is TRBV7-9 and J is TRBJ2-7, with 7 bases fitting TRBD1. The CDR3 length is 14 residues. The J segment lost 1 base and the V segment lost 3 bases, leaving 3 bases of the junction unmatched. Germline V gives CDR1 SEHNR, CDR2 FQNEAQ (reference sequence). CDR3 sequence (DNA): TGTGCCAGCAGCTTGCAGGGGGTTTCCTACGAGCAGTACTTC. Protein: CASSLQGVSYEQYF.

The rearrangement joins TRBV9 to TRBJ2-2; possible D gene TRBD1, 6 bases. V lost 3 bases and J 0 bases, leaving 12 bases between the germline ends. CDR1 is SGDLS and CDR2 is YYNGEE in the germline V gene. The CDR3 contains 16 residues. CDR3 sequence (DNA): TGTGCCAGCAGCGCACCCTGGACAGCGAACACCGGGGAGCTGTTTTTT. Protein sequence: CASSAPWTANTGELFF.

This clone was seen a few times. The chain recombines TRBV4-2 with TRBJ1-6; 7 bases agree with TRBD1. Trimming took 4 bases from V and 7 from J; bases not matched to a gene: 10. The germline V gene encodes CDR1 LGHNA and CDR2 YNFKEQ. This CDR3 region has 16 residues. The DNA for the CDR3 is TGTGCCAGCAGCCTCGTAATGAGGGACAGAAATTCACCCCTCCACTTT. The encoded protein is CASSLVMRDRNSPLHF.

The chain joins TRBV6-1 to TRBJ2-7; maybe TRBD2 (6 bases). The CDR3 is 13 residues long. V lost 8 bases to trimming and J lost 1 base, with 12 bases between them. Germline CDR1 is MNHNS and CDR2 is SASEGT. CDR3 bases: TGTGCCAGCTCGCTAGCGCTATCCTACGAGCAGTACTTC. Encoded protein: CASSLALSYEQYF.

The chain combines TRBV2 with TRBJ1-5; tentatively, D is TRBD1 (6 bases). CDR3 size: 16 residues. Germline V CDR1 and CDR2: SNHLY, FYNNEI. V lost 2 bases to trimming and J lost 5 bases, with 16 bases between them. The chain's CDR3 is CASSESPRGWDQPQHF. In nucleotides, the CDR3 is TGTGCCAGCAGTGAAAGTCCCAGGGGTTGGGATCAGCCCCAGCATTTT. Full variable domain (outside the CDR3, taken from reference TRBV2 and TRBJ1-5): EPEVTQTPSHQVTQMGQEVILRCVPISNHLYFYWYRQILGQKVEFLVSFYNNEISEKSEIFDDQFSVERPDGSNFTLKIRSTKLEDSAMYFCASSESPRGWDQPQHFGDGTRLSIL.

This chain uses TRBV4-2 with TRBJ2-7; the match to TRBD2 covers 10 bases. V was pared by 0 bases and J by 3 bases, with 14 bases of the junction left unmatched. Germline values: CDR1 LGHNA, CDR2 YNFKEQ. The length of the CDR3 is 19 residues. CDR3 in DNA: TGTGCCAGCAGCCAAGACGTCAGGGGGGACGGGACTAGCGTCTACGAGCAGTACTTC. This gives the protein CASSQDVRGDGTSVYEQYF.

V is TRBV12-2 and J is TRBJ2-3; the listed D gene, TRBD2, was not tested against the DNA. TRBV12-2 is assigned pseudogene status. This CDR3 is 15 amino acids long. DNA for the CDR3: TGTGCAAGTCGCTTAGACGGCGGGGAGACAGATACGCAGTATTTT. This translates into CASRLDGGETDTQYF.

This sequence joins TRBV7-3 and TRBJ1-2; D gene uncertain. The CDR3 runs to 13 residues. Germline lookup yields CDR1 SGHTA and CDR2 FQGTGA. V gave up 0 bases and J gave up 7 bases, with 9 bases separating them. The CDR3 reads CASSLTAGPGYTF. The DNA for the CDR3 is TGTGCCAGCAGCTTAACGGCGGGCCCTGGCTACACCTTC.

The rearrangement joins TRBV10-3 to TRBJ1-3; TRBD1 matches at 11 bases. V shed 7 bases and J 4 bases; nucleotides not matched to a gene: 9. This CDR3 is 16 amino acids long. From germline, CDR1 is ENHRY and CDR2 SYGVKD. DNA for the CDR3: TGTGCCATCAATCCCGGGACAGGGGGTGGAGGAAACACCATATATTTT. Its translation: CAINPGTGGGGNTIYF.

This rearrangement joins TRBV9 to TRBJ2-3; tentative D call: TRBD2 (6 bases). Germline V gives CDR1 SGDLS, CDR2 YYNGEE. With 0 bases removed from V and 3 bases from J, the gap between germline ends came to 17 bases. The CDR3 has 17 amino acids. The DNA of the CDR3 is TGTGCCAGCAGCGTAGCGGGGGATTTGGGGGGAACAGATACGCAGTATTTT. It codes for CASSVAGDLGGTDTQYF.

V gene TRBV7-9 combines with J gene TRBJ2-2; D ambiguous. Trimming removed 8 bases at V and 2 bases at J, with 9 bases between. Germline V gene lookup returns CDR1 SEHNR and CDR2 FQNEAQ (reference sequence). This CDR3 comprises 13 residues. This chain's CDR3 is CASSYFNTGELFF. DNA for the CDR3: TGTGCCAGCTCCTATTTCAACACCGGGGAGCTGTTTTTT.

As DNA, the CDR3 is TGTGCCAGCATCCGGTCGGGGTCGAACACCGGGGAGCTGTTTTTT. As protein: CASIRSGSNTGELFF. This chain connects TRBV27 to TRBJ2-2; tentative D call: TRBD2 (5 bases). V lost 7 bases and J 0 bases, leaving 12 bases between the germline ends. CDR3 length equals 15 residues. Looked up from germline, CDR1 is MNHEY and CDR2 is SMNVEV (reference sequence).

The count of this clone is one. The V call is TRBV7-9, the J call TRBJ2-2, with 8 bases identical to TRBD2. Germline V gene sequence: CDR1 SEHNR, CDR2 FQNEAQ (reference sequence). J lost 4 bases, V lost 7 bases, and 11 bases had no gene match. The CDR3 contains 16 residues. CDR3 DNA: TGTGCCAGCATGGAAGCAGCGGGAGTTCCCACCGGGGAGCTGTTTTTT. Its translation: CASMEAAGVPTGELFF.

This chain joins TRBV7-6 and TRBJ2-1; TRBD2 aligns across 7 bases. CDR1 and CDR2 from the germline V gene are SGHVS and FNYEAQ. This CDR3 is built from 16 residues. Trimming at V came to 3 bases and at J to 8 bases, leaving 13 bases not matched to a gene. Here the CDR3 DNA reads TGTGCCAGCAGCTTGGGGGGGAAGCTGACTAGGGATGAGCAGTTCTTC. Its protein product is CASSLGGKLTRDEQFF.

This chain joins TRBV5-1 and TRBJ2-2; possible D gene TRBD1, 5 bases. CDR3 length: 16 residues. The V end was cut by 1 base, the J end by 0 bases, with 10 bases between. Germline CDR1 and CDR2: SGHRS and YFSETQ. The CDR3 coding sequence is TGCGCCAGCAGCTTGATGACAGTAGCGAACACCGGGGAGCTGTTTTTT. Protein: CASSLMTVANTGELFF.

The CDR3 DNA follows: TGCGCCAGCAGCCAAGATTTCCAGAACTATGGCTACACCTTC. Translation gives CASSQDFQNYGYTF. V usage is TRBV4-3 and J usage is TRBJ1-2; no definite D call. The CDR3 loop spans 14 amino acids. Deletions cut 0 bases from V and 2 bases from J, with 7 bases between. Germline-derived CDR1 and CDR2 are LGHNA and YSLEER.

This chain uses TRBV19 with TRBJ1-2; D possibly corresponds to TRBD1 (6 bases). CDR3 length: 18 amino acids. V lost 7 bases, J lost 4 bases, and 28 bases lay in between. CDR1 and CDR2 from the germline V gene are LNHDA and SQIVND (reference sequence). As DNA, the CDR3 is TGTGCCAGTACCTTAACCCTCCAAAGGGACAAGGGGATCTATGGCTACACCTTC. Translated, it gives CASTLTLQRDKGIYGYTF. Combining the CDR3 with reference TRBV19 and TRBJ1-2 gives the whole variable domain DGGITQSPKYLFRKEGQNVTLSCEQNLNHDAMYWYRQDPGQGLRLIYYSQIVNDFQKGDIAEGYSVSREKKESFPLTVTSAQKNPTAFYLCASTLTLQRDKGIYGYTFGSGTRLTVV.

A few counts support this clone. The rearrangement links TRBV4-3 to TRBJ2-3, with 7 bases matching TRBD2. The V and J ends lost 0 bases and 5 bases, in that order; junction bases with no gene match: 11. Germline lookup yields CDR1 LGHNA and CDR2 YSLEER. The CDR3 extends over 17 amino acids. The chain's CDR3 is CASSQDGALAARDTQYF. CDR3 nucleotide sequence: TGCGCCAGCAGCCAAGACGGAGCTCTAGCGGCAAGAGATACGCAGTATTTT.

V and J are TRBV9 and TRBJ2-7; TRBD1 agrees at 11 bases. The V segment lost 2 bases and the J segment 4 bases; nucleotides outside the gene matches: 5. Per germline, CDR1 SGDLS and CDR2 YYNGEE. The CDR3 extends over 15 amino acids. The CDR3 protein is CASSVTGTGGYEQYF. Here the CDR3 DNA reads TGTGCCAGCAGCGTTACCGGGACAGGGGGTTACGAGCAGTACTTC.

This sequence joins TRBV19 and TRBJ1-5; the match to TRBD1 covers 8 bases. The germline V gene has CDR1 LNHDA and CDR2 SQIVND (reference sequence). The junction had 10 bases not matched to a gene; V was cut back by 3 bases and J by 6 bases. This CDR3 has 16 amino acids. The CDR3 bases are TGTGCCAGTAGTATGCCCCTGCGACAGGGGCTTCAGCCCCAGCATTTT. Amino acids: CASSMPLRQGLQPQHF.

V and J are TRBV11-2 and TRBJ2-5; no firm D call. CDR3 length: 14 residues. V was pared by 4 bases and J by 2 bases, with 11 bases between. Per germline, CDR1 SGHAT and CDR2 FQNNGV. CDR3 DNA: TGTGCCAGCAGCTCGCACAGAAATCAAGAGACCCAGTACTTC. Protein product: CASSSHRNQETQYF.

This chain links TRBV7-9 with TRBJ2-3; D possibly corresponds to TRBD2 (6 bases). Per germline, CDR1 SEHNR and CDR2 FQNEAQ (reference sequence). Trimming shortened V by 2 bases and J by 5 bases, and 20 bases separated the two germline ends. This CDR3 region has 17 residues. CDR3 protein: CASSLLPLRGGVDTQYF. Written as DNA, the CDR3 is TGTGCCAGCAGCTTACTGCCCTTGCGGGGTGGTGTAGATACGCAGTATTTT. Full variable domain (outside the CDR3, taken from reference TRBV7-9 and TRBJ2-3): DTGVSQNPRHKITKRGQNVTFRCDPISEHNRLYWYRQTLGQGPEFLTYFQNEAQLEKSRLLSDRFSAERPKGSFSTLEIQRTEQGDSAMYLCASSLLPLRGGVDTQYFGPGTRLTVL.

This clone was seen a single time. The J gene is TRBJ2-1, the V gene TRBV4-1; 9 bases are a match to TRBD2. The germline V gene encodes CDR1 MGHRA and CDR2 YSYEKL. Trimming cost V 0 bases and J 7 bases; bases outside gene matches: 10. CDR3 length: 17 residues. The CDR3 bases are TGCGCCAGCAGCCAAGAGGGTAAACTAGCGGGTAGGAATGAGCAGTTCTTC. This translates into CASSQEGKLAGRNEQFF.

The J gene is TRBJ1-1, the V gene TRBV27; maybe TRBD1 (5 bases). V gave up 8 bases and J gave up 5 bases, with 9 bases separating them. Germline V gene data show CDR1 as MNHEY and CDR2 as SMNVEV (reference sequence). The CDR3 runs to 11 residues. CDR3 bases: TGTGCCAGCTCTAAGGGGACTGAAGCTTTCTTT. Translation: CASSKGTEAFF.

This chain links TRBV18 with TRBJ1-4; TRBD1 matches 7 bases. With 4 bases clipped from V and 4 bases from J, the junction kept 6 bases outside the gene matches. This CDR3 spans 15 amino acids. Looked up from germline, CDR1 is KGHSH and CDR2 is LQKENI. The chain's CDR3 is CASSLAGQHNEKLFF. The CDR3 DNA follows: TGTGCCAGCTCACTAGCGGGACAGCATAATGAAAAACTGTTTTTT.